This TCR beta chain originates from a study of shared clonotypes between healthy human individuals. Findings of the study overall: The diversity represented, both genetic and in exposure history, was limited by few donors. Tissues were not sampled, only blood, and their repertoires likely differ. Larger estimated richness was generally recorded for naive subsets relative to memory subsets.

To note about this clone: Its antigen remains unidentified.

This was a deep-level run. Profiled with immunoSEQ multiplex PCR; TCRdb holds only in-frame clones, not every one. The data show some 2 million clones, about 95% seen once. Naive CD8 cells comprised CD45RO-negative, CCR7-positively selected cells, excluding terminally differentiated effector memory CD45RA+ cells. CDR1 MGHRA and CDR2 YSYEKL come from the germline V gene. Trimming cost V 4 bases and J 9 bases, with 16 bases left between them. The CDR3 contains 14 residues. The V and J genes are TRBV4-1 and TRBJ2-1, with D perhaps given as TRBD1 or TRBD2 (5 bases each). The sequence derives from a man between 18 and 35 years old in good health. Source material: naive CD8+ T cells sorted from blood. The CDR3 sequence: CASSLRGSGFEQFF. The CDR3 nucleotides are TGCGCCAGCAGCCTCCGGGGCAGCGGATTTGAGCAGTTCTTC.